Listed here is a single TCR beta chain. This clonotype was counted ten times or more. Its antigen has not been determined. Per-base qualities were not stored, and no clone one base away is much larger. The sample comes from a study of T cell repertoires in cytomegalovirus infection (dated by TCRdb to the late 2010s). The study in broad terms: The peptide stimulations were aimed at well-studied HLA-B-restricted epitopes as well as recently identified HLA-C-restricted CMV epitopes, whose presentation resists viral immunomodulation. Because public TCR beta signatures pointed to carriage of CMV infection together with the matching HLA type, the HLA type of each donor mattered for the analysis.

Study-level results and caveats: Cumulative frequency of public TCR beta family members discriminated carriers of CMV infection plus the relevant HLA type in this cohort and an independent approximately 400-donor cohort. In the ex vivo response, HLA-C-restricted CMV-specific TCR beta clonotypes were dominant, and in two of eight donors the single most frequent clonotype came from this HLA-C-restricted group.

Taken with the paper, the label for treatment or condition translates to: in vitro stimulation with specific CMV peptide epitopes to enrich CMV-specific T cells. Sequencing used an Illumina HiSeq 1500. TCRdb reworked the public reads: Q25 trimming with fastp, MiXCR clone assembly, productive beta chains retained. Each entry is one CDR3 protein sequence, shown with its most common DNA and genes. The sample records roughly 990,000 distinct CDR3 sequences, around a third of which are singletons. The ten largest make up more than 12% of the sample. Reading the germline V gene (reference sequence) gives CDR1 LNHDA and CDR2 SQIVND. The junction shows trimming of 8 bases on V and 4 bases on J, and the gene matches do not reach 0 bases of it. The CDR3 spans 11 residues, from the cysteine through the phenylalanine. Only CDR3 DNA remains: 33 bases, in frame from the first base.

The sequencing used cultured CD8+ T cells from PBMCs, collected from culture after CMV antigen stimulation. Rearrangement joined TRBV19 to TRBJ1-1; 8 bases in the middle match TRBD1. This clonotype was sampled from a human donor in good health (CMV status not recorded). Some clones in this sample may be carry-over from other donors' samples. The base sequence is TGTGCCAGTGGACAGGGCACTGAAGCTTTCTTT. Its protein is CASGQGTEAFF.